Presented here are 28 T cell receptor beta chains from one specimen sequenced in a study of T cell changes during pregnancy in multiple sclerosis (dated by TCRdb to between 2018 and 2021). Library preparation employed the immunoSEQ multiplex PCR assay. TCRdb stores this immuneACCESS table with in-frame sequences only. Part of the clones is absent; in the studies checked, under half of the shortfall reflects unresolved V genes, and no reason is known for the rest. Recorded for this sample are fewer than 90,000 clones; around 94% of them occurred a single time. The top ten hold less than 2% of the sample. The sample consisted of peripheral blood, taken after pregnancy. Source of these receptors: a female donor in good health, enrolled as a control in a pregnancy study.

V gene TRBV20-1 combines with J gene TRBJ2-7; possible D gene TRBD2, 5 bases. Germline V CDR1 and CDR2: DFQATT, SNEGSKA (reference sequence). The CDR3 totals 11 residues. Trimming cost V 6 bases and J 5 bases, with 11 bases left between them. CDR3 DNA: TGCAGTGCGAGGACTGTTAACGAGCAGTACTTC. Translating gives CSARTVNEQYF.

DNA of the CDR3: TGTGCCAGCAGCTTAACTCGACTAGCGGGGTACTACGAGCAGTACTTC. Amino acids: CASSLTRLAGYYEQYF. This chain connects TRBV5-6 to TRBJ2-7, with 11 bases lining up with TRBD2. The CDR3 length is 16 residues. V gave up 2 bases and J gave up 3 bases; unmatched junction bases: 7. Germline CDR1 SGHDT, CDR2 YYEEEE.

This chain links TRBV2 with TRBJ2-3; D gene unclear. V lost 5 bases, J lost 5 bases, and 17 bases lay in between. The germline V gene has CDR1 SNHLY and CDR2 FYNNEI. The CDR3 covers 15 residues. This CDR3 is CASSTQLTGRDTQYF. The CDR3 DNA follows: TGTGCCAGCAGTACCCAGCTAACGGGTCGAGATACGCAGTATTTT. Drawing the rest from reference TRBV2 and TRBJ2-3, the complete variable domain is EPEVTQTPSHQVTQMGQEVILRCVPISNHLYFYWYRQILGQKVEFLVSFYNNEISEKSEIFDDQFSVERPDGSNFTLKIRSTKLEDSAMYFCASSTQLTGRDTQYFGPGTRLTVL.

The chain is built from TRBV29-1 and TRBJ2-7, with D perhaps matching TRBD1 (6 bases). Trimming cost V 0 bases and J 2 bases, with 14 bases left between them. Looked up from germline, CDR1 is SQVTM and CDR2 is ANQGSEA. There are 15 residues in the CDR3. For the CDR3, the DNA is TGCAGCGTTGAAGATACCAACAGGGTCCCCTACGAGCAGTACTTC. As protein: CSVEDTNRVPYEQYF.

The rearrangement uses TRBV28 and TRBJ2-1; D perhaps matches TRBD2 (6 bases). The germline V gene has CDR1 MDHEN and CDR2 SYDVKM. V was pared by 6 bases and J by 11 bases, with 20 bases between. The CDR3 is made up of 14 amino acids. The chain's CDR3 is CASRDRTGSMQQFF. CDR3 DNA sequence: TGTGCCAGCAGGGACCGCACCGGGAGTATGCAGCAGTTCTTC.

The CDR3 is CASRLAGGPYTQYF. CDR3 DNA: TGTGCCAGCAGGTTGGCGGGAGGGCCATATACGCAGTATTTT. The V gene is TRBV6-5, the J gene TRBJ2-3, with TRBD2 matching 9 bases. The CDR3 sequence is 14 residues long. Germline-derived CDR1 and CDR2 are MNHEY and SVGAGI. The ends lost 6 bases at V and 7 bases at J; junction bases unmatched: 8.

In DNA, the CDR3 is TGTGCCAGCAGCGTGGACAGGGGCCCCTACGAGCAGTACTTC. Its protein product is CASSVDRGPYEQYF. This sequence joins TRBV7-8 and TRBJ2-7, with 9 bases fitting TRBD1. This CDR3 contains 14 residues. Germline trimming cut 5 bases from V and 2 bases from J; bases unmatched to any gene: 4. Germline V gene sequence: CDR1 SGHVS, CDR2 FQNEAQ. Using reference TRBV7-8 and TRBJ2-7 for the parts outside the CDR3, the full variable domain is GAGVSQSPRYKVAKRGQDVALRCDPISGHVSLFWYQQALGQGPEFLTYFQNEAQLDKSGLPSDRFFAERPEGSVSTLKIQRTQQEDSAVYLCASSVDRGPYEQYFGPGTRLTVT.

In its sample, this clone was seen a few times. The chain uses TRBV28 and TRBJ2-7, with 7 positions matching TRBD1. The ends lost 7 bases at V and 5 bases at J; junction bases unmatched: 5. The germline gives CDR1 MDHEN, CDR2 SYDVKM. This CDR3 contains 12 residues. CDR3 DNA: TGTGCCAGCACCCCGGACAGGCACGAGCAGTACTTC. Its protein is CASTPDRHEQYF.

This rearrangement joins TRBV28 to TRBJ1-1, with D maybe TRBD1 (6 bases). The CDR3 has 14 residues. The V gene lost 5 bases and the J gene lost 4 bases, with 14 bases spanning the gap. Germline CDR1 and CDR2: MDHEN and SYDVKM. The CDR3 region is CASSLLQGPTEAFF. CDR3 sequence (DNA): TGTGCCAGCAGTCTTCTACAGGGCCCCACTGAAGCTTTCTTT.

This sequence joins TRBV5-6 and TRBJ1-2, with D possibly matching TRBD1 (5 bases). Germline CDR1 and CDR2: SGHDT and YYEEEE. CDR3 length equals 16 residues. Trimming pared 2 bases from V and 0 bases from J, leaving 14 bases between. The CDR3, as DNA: TGTGCCAGCAGCTTCGGGGGGTTGCAAGCTAACTATGGCTACACCTTC. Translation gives CASSFGGLQANYGYTF.

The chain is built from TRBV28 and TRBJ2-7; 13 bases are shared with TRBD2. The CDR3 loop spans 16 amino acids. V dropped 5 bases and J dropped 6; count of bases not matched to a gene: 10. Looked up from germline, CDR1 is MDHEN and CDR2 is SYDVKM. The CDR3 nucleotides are TGTGCCAGCAGTACTCCGACTAGCGGGAGGCATGGCGAGCAGTACTTC. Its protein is CASSTPTSGRHGEQYF. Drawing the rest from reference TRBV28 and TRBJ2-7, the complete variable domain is DVKVTQSSRYLVKRTGEKVFLECVQDMDHENMFWYRQDPGLGLRLIYFSYDVKMKEKGDIPEGYSVSREKKERFSLILESASTNQTSMYLCASSTPTSGRHGEQYFGPGTRLTVT.

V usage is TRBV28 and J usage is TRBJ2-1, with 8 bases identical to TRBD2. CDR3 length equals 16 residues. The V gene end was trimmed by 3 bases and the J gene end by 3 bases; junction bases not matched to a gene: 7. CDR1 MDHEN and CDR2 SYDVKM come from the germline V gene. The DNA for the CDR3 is TGTGCCAGCAGTTTCGTGGCGGGAGGAAGCTACAATGAGCAGTTCTTC. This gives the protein CASSFVAGGSYNEQFF.

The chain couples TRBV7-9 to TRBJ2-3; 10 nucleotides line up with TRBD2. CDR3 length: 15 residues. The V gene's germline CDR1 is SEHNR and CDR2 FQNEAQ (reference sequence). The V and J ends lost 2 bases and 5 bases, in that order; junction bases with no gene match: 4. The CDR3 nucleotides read TGTGCCAGCAGCTTATTACTAGCGGGGATAGATACGCAGTATTTT. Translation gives CASSLLLAGIDTQYF.

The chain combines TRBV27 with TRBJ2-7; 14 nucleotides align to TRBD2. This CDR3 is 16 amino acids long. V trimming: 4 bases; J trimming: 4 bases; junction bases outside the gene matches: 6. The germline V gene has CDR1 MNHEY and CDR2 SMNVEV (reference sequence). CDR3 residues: CASSSPRTSGRYEQYF. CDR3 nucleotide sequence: TGTGCCAGCAGTTCTCCCCGGACTAGCGGGAGGTACGAGCAGTACTTC.

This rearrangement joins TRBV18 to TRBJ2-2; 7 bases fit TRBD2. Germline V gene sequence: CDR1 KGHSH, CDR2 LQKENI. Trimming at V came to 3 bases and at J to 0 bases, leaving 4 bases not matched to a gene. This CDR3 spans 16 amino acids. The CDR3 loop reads CASSPFGGANTGELFF. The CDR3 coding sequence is TGTGCCAGCTCACCGTTTGGGGGGGCGAACACCGGGGAGCTGTTTTTT.

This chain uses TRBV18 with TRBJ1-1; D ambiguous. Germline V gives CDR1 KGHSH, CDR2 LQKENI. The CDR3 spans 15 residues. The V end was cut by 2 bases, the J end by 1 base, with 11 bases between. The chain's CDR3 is CASSPIGVGNTEAFF. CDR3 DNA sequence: TGTGCCAGCTCACCAATCGGGGTAGGGAACACTGAAGCTTTCTTT.

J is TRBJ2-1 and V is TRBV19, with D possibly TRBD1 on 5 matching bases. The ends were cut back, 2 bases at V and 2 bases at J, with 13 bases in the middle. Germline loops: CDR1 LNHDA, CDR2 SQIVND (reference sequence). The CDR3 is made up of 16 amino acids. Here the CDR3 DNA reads TGTGCCAGTAGTATAACGGGTACAGGCCCCTACAATGAGCAGTTCTTC. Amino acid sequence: CASSITGTGPYNEQFF.

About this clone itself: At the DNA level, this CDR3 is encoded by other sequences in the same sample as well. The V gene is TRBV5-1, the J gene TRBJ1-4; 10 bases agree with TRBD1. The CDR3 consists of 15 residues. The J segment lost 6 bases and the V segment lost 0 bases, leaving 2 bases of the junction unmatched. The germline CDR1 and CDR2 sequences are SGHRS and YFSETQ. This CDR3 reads CASSLAGTGDEKLFF. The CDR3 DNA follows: TGCGCCAGCAGCTTGGCCGGGACAGGGGATGAAAAACTGTTTTTT.

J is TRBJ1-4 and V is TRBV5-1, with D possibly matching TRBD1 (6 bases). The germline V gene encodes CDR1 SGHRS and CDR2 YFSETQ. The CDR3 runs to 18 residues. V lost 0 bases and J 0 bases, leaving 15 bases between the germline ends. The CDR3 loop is CASSLDRTASSTNEKLFF. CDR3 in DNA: TGCGCCAGCAGCTTGGATAGGACAGCCTCTTCAACTAATGAAAAACTGTTTTTT.

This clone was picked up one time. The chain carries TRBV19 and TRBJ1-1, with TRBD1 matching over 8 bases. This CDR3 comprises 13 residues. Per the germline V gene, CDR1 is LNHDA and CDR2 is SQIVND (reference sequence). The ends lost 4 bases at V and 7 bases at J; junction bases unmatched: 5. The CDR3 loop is CASSTWDRLEAFF. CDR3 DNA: TGTGCCAGTAGTACCTGGGACAGGCTTGAAGCTTTCTTT.

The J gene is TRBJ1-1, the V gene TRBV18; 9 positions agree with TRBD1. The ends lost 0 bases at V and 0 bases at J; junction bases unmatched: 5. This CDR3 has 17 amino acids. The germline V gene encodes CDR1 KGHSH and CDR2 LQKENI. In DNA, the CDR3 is TGTGCCAGCTCACCACCCGGGACAGGGTTGCTGAACACTGAAGCTTTCTTT. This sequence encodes CASSPPGTGLLNTEAFF.

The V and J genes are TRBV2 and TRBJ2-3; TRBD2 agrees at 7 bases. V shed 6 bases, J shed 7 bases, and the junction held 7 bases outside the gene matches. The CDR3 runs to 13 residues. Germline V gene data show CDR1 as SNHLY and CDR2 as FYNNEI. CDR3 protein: CASSSTSANTQYF. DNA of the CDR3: TGTGCCAGCAGCTCCACTAGCGCTAATACGCAGTATTTT.

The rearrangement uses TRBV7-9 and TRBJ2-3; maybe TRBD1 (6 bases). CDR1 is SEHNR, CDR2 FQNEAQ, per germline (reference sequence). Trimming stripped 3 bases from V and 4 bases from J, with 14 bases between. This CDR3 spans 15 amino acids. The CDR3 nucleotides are TGTGCCAGCAGCTTCCCCAGGGGCGTAGCAGATACGCAGTATTTT. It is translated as CASSFPRGVADTQYF.

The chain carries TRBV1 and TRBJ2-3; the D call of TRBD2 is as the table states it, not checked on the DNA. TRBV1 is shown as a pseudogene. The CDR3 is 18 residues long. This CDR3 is CTSSQVEGADHRADTQYF. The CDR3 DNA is TGCACCAGCAGCCAAGTCGAAGGAGCGGACCATCGGGCGGATACGCAGTATTTT.

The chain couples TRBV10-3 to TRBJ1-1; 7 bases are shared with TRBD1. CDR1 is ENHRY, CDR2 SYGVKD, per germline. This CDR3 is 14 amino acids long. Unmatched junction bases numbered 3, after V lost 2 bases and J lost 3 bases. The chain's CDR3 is CAISERQGDTEAFF. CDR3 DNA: TGTGCCATCAGTGAGAGACAGGGAGACACTGAAGCTTTCTTT.

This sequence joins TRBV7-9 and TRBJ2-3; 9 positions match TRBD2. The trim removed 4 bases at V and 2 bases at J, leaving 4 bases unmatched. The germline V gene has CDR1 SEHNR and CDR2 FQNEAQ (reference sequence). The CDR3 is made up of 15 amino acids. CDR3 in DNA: TGTGCCAGCAGCTCGCGACTAGCGGTCACAGATACGCAGTATTTT. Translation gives CASSSRLAVTDTQYF.

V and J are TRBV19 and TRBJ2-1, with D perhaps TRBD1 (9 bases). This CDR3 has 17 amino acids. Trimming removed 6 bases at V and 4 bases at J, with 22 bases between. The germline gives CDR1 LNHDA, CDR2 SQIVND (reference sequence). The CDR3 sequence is CASSRGGDRVIYNEQFF. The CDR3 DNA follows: TGTGCCAGTAGCCGGGGGGGGGACAGGGTCATATACAATGAGCAGTTCTTC. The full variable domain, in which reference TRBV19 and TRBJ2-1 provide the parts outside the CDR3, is DGGITQSPKYLFRKEGQNVTLSCEQNLNHDAMYWYRQDPGQGLRLIYYSQIVNDFQKGDIAEGYSVSREKKESFPLTVTSAQKNPTAFYLCASSRGGDRVIYNEQFFGPGTRLTVL.

The CDR3 DNA reads TGTGCCAGCAGCCCGGGACTAGCGGTTAACACCGGGGAGCTGTTTTTT. Its protein is CASSPGLAVNTGELFF. The rearrangement joins TRBV7-6 to TRBJ2-2; 11 bases are a match to TRBD2. Germline V CDR1 and CDR2: SGHVS, FNYEAQ. The CDR3 loop spans 16 amino acids. Losses at the gene ends were 5 bases for V and 2 bases for J; bases not matched to a gene: 4.